This TCR beta chain emerged from a study of blood T cell repertoires in COVID-19. Study context: T cells, B-cell-depleted T cells, or PBMCs provided the cDNA or gDNA that served as material.

Enrollees, about 18 to 90 years old, lived in about two dozen US areas. Participants' reported clinical history set cohort assignment. The V gene's germline CDR1 is SNHLY and CDR2 FYNNEI. The V end was cut by 8 bases, the J end by 8 bases, with 15 bases between. CDR3 length: 13 amino acids. Methods used by the authors: Reference gene primer amplification gave estimated nucleated cell counts. The method was immunoSEQ multiplex PCR; TCRdb's version includes in-frame clones alone and lacks a portion of them. Clonal size and the V and J genes are those of that table, whereas D and trimming came from the DNA. This sample has over 200,000 clones; 80% to 90% occur once, and the top ten carry 15%.

This rearrangement joins TRBV2 to TRBJ1-4, with D perhaps TRBD1 (5 bases). The sequence derives from a man between 18 and 35 years old who had recovered from COVID-19. Material: PBMCs or T cells enriched from blood (not recorded which). The CDR3 spells CASSTAEGEKLFF. The CDR3, as DNA: TGTGCCAGCTCGACCGCGGAGGGGGAAAAACTGTTTTTT.